One and the same sample provided the 12 T cell receptor beta chains below, sequenced in a study of cytomegalovirus exposure and HLA in healthy donors. PCR used 60 Vbeta primers and 13 Jbeta primers. Assay used: immunoSEQ multiplex PCR; TCRdb lists only in-frame clones, some missing. The sample includes approximately 110,000 clones, roughly 82% of them seen just once. The sequencing sample was made of PBMCs. The receptors come from a woman in her forties in good health and CMV-seropositive.

The rearrangement joins TRBV5-6 to TRBJ1-1, with no clear D. This CDR3 has 14 amino acids. In germline, CDR1 is SGHDT, CDR2 YYEEEE. Trimming removed 0 bases from V and 4 bases from J, with 10 bases in between. CDR3 residues: CASSLAGLGTEAFF. The CDR3 region has the DNA TGTGCCAGCAGCTTGGCCGGGTTGGGCACTGAAGCTTTCTTT.

This sequence joins TRBV28 and TRBJ1-4; TRBD1 might be the D (5 bases). The CDR3 totals 15 residues. CDR1 and CDR2 (germline): MDHEN, SYDVKM. Trimming stripped 7 bases from V and 0 bases from J, with 12 bases between. The chain's CDR3 is CASIYSTATNEKLFF. CDR3 DNA: TGTGCCAGCATCTATTCGACAGCAACTAATGAAAAACTGTTTTTT.

This clone is a singleton in its sample. The chain links TRBV6-6 to TRBJ1-1; 7 nucleotides match TRBD1. The CDR3 has 14 residues. The V gene's germline CDR1 is MNHNY and CDR2 SVGAGI (reference sequence). The V and J ends lost 6 bases and 1 base, in that order; junction bases with no gene match: 5. CDR3 amino acids: CASSLDRRNTEAFF. The CDR3 DNA reads as TGTGCCAGCAGCCTGGACAGGAGGAACACTGAAGCTTTCTTT.

This clone was detected only a few times. The chain links TRBV5-6 to TRBJ1-2, with 10 bases that match TRBD1. V gave up 6 bases and J gave up 3 bases; unmatched junction bases: 5. The CDR3 loop spans 14 amino acids. From germline, CDR1 is SGHDT and CDR2 YYEEEE. In DNA form, the CDR3 reads TGTGCCAGCAAAGGGACAGGGGCGTACTATGGCTACACCTTC. Amino acid sequence: CASKGTGAYYGYTF.

The table lists this clone with a count of one. The chain has TRBV18 and TRBJ2-1; maybe TRBD1 (5 bases). Germline CDR1 and CDR2: KGHSH and LQKENI. The CDR3 is 13 residues long. The V gene lost 6 bases and the J gene lost 8 bases, with 14 bases spanning the gap. CDR3 nucleotide sequence: TGTGCCAGCTCCAAGGTAGTACAGGATGAGCAGTTCTTC. As protein: CASSKVVQDEQFF.

The chain joins TRBV6-1 to TRBJ2-7, with TRBD2 matching 9 bases. This CDR3 is 17 amino acids long. The V and J ends lost 2 bases and 0 bases, in that order; junction bases with no gene match: 8. Per germline, CDR1 MNHNS and CDR2 SASEGT. As DNA, the CDR3 is TGTGCCAGCAGTGAACTAGCGGGATACACTCGCTCCTACGAGCAGTACTTC. Translation gives CASSELAGYTRSYEQYF.

V and J are TRBV18 and TRBJ1-1; possible D gene TRBD1, 6 bases. The V gene's germline CDR1 is KGHSH and CDR2 LQKENI. V lost 5 bases, J lost 3 bases, and 10 bases lay in between. The CDR3 is 13 amino acids. The CDR3 region is CASSKYRDTEAFF. CDR3 DNA sequence: TGTGCCAGCTCAAAATACAGGGACACTGAAGCTTTCTTT.

V is TRBV5-1 and J is TRBJ2-2; 11 bases are shared with TRBD2. The J segment lost 0 bases and the V segment lost 2 bases, leaving 6 bases of the junction unmatched. This CDR3 contains 18 residues. In germline, CDR1 is SGHRS, CDR2 YFSETQ. CDR3 sequence: CASSLSGTSGANTGELFF. The DNA for the CDR3 is TGCGCCAGCAGCTTATCAGGGACTAGCGGTGCGAACACCGGGGAGCTGTTTTTT.

The chain carries TRBV5-1 and TRBJ2-7; 13 bases are a match to TRBD2. The J segment lost 6 bases and the V segment lost 4 bases, leaving 10 bases of the junction unmatched. The CDR3 runs to 16 residues. Germline V gene data show CDR1 as SGHRS and CDR2 as YFSETQ. In nucleotides, the CDR3 is TGCGCCAGCAGCCCGGGGAGGACTAGCGGGAGCAGCGAGCAGTACTTC. Encoded protein: CASSPGRTSGSSEQYF. Supplemented by reference TRBV5-1 and TRBJ2-7, the full variable domain reads KAGVTQTPRYLIKTRGQQVTLSCSPISGHRSVSWYQQTPGQGLQFLFEYFSETQRNKGNFPGRFSGRQFSNSRSEMNVSTLELGDSALYLCASSPGRTSGSSEQYFGPGTRLTVT.

This rearrangement joins TRBV6-5 to TRBJ1-1; D might be TRBD1 (5 bases). Trimming shortened V by 4 bases and J by 5 bases, and 14 bases separated the two germline ends. The CDR3 spans 14 residues. Germline V gives CDR1 MNHEY, CDR2 SVGAGI. Here the CDR3 reads CASSLPGKGTEAFF. CDR3 nucleotide sequence: TGTGCCAGCAGTTTACCAGGGAAAGGGACTGAAGCTTTCTTT.

The rearrangement uses TRBV2 and TRBJ2-3, with D maybe TRBD1 (5 bases). Germline V CDR1 and CDR2: SNHLY, FYNNEI. CDR3 size: 16 residues. V shed 1 base and J shed 1 base, with 12 bases lying between them. The CDR3 loop reads CASSEDRNWGTDTQYF. CDR3 coding DNA: TGTGCCAGCAGTGAAGACAGGAATTGGGGCACAGATACGCAGTATTTT. Combining the CDR3 with reference TRBV2 and TRBJ2-3 gives the whole variable domain EPEVTQTPSHQVTQMGQEVILRCVPISNHLYFYWYRQILGQKVEFLVSFYNNEISEKSEIFDDQFSVERPDGSNFTLKIRSTKLEDSAMYFCASSEDRNWGTDTQYFGPGTRLTVL.

The rearrangement links TRBV6-4 to TRBJ2-3, with D maybe TRBD2 (6 bases). Germline V gene data show CDR1 as MRHNA and CDR2 as SNTAGT. With 0 bases removed from V and 0 bases from J, the gap between germline ends came to 13 bases. There are 17 residues in the CDR3. CDR3 DNA: TGTGCCAGCAGTGACTCTCCTGGTAGCGGAAGCACAGATACGCAGTATTTT. It specifies CASSDSPGSGSTDTQYF.